The text below deals with one T cell receptor beta chain. Its antigen is undetermined. Healthy Caucasian donors formed the entire cohort. V was cut by 6 bases and J by 2 bases, with 10 bases left in between. The CDR3 sequence is 13 residues long. TCRdb redid the calling of the 5' RACE reads with MiXCR, one entry per CDR3 protein. Of some 630,000 distinct CDR3 sequences in the sample, around 7.5% were seen once. The data originate from a study of identical twins. The study, taken as a whole, reports: Surplus twin overlap in beta out-of-frame sequences was less pronounced. For cord blood, abundant beta clonotypes had fewer insertions, unlike memory repertoires, which showed none. Without tracking the same donors, conclusions rested on cross-sectional statistical analysis.

These data were also filed under a second study, of yellow fever vaccine responses in identical twins.

The sequenced sample consisted of PBMCs. The chain couples TRBV12-3 or TRBV12-4 to TRBJ1-2, with D perhaps matching TRBD1 (6 bases). The origin of this receptor is a woman aged 18-30 years in good health. The CDR3 spells CASREGGNYGYTF. The DNA of the CDR3 is TGTGCCAGCAGAGAAGGGGGGAACTATGGCTACACCTTC.